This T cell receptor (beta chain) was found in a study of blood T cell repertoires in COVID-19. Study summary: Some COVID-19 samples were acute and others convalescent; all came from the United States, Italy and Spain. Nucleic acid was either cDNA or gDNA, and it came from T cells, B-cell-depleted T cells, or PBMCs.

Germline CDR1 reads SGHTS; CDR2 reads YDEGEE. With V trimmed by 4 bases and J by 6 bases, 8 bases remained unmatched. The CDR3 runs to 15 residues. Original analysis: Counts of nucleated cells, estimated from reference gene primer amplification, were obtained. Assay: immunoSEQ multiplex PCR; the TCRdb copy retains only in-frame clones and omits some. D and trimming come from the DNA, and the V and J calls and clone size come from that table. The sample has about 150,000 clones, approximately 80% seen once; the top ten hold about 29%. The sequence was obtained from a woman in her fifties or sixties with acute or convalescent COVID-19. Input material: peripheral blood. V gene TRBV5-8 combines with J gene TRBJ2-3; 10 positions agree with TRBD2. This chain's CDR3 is CASSRSGGAGDTQYF. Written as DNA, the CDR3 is TGTGCCAGCAGCCGGAGCGGGGGGGCCGGGGATACGCAGTATTTT.